One and the same sample provided the 14 T cell receptor beta chains below, sequenced in a study of T cell repertoires in aging, cancer and after chemotherapy. A mixed TRB-A/B primer pool amplified rearranged TRB by multiplex touch-down PCR. MiXCR was run by TCRdb on the multiplex PCR reads, yielding one entry per CDR3 protein. The sample lists 1,500 or so distinct CDR3 sequences; approximately 50% were seen once. TCR beta rearrangements were amplified from peripheral blood genomic DNA. Sequenced: blood. The receptors were gathered from a human donor with a blood cancer.

This clonotype is large in the sample. This chain links TRBV10-3 with TRBJ2-5; D is possibly TRBD2 (6 bases). Looked up from germline, CDR1 is ENHRY and CDR2 is SYGVKD. V was shortened by 0 bases and J by 4 bases, with 9 bases between the two germline ends. The length of the CDR3 is 14 residues. Here the CDR3 reads CAISESNGRETQYF. The CDR3 nucleotides read TGTGCCATCAGTGAGTCCAACGGGAGAGAGACCCAGTACTTC.

The rearrangement links TRBV5-6 to TRBJ2-7; the match to TRBD1 covers 8 bases. The CDR3 contains 13 residues. V gave up 4 bases and J gave up 2 bases; unmatched junction bases: 2. The germline gives CDR1 SGHDT, CDR2 YYEEEE. CDR3 amino acids: CASSGTGPYEQYF. CDR3 bases: TGTGCCAGCAGCGGGACAGGTCCCTACGAGCAGTACTTC.

This clonotype is termed large. The gene calls are TRBV7-4 and TRBJ2-7; 7 nucleotides align to TRBD1. The CDR3 sequence is 14 residues long. The trim removed 1 base at V and 5 bases at J, leaving 5 bases unmatched. Looked up from germline, CDR1 is SGHVT and CDR2 is SQSDAQ. The CDR3 sequence: CASSLGDRAHEQYF. DNA of the CDR3: TGTGCCAGCAGCTTAGGAGACAGGGCCCACGAGCAGTACTTC. Supplemented by reference TRBV7-4 and TRBJ2-7, the full variable domain reads GAGVSQSPRYKVAKRGRDVALRCDSISGHVTLYWYRQTLGQGSEVLTYSQSDAQRDKSGRPSGRFSAERPERSVSTLKIQRTEQGDSAVYLCASSLGDRAHEQYFGPGTRLTVT.

This clonotype is classed as medium-sized (0.01 to 0.1%). The V and J genes are TRBV18 and TRBJ1-4; TRBD1 aligns across 9 bases. V shed 6 bases, J shed 5 bases, and the junction held 4 bases outside the gene matches. This CDR3 is 14 amino acids long. Germline V gene lookup returns CDR1 KGHSH and CDR2 LQKENI. The DNA of the CDR3 is TGTGCCAGCTCCCCCGGGACAGGGAATGAAAAACTGTTTTTT. It is translated as CASSPGTGNEKLFF.

This clonotype rates as medium-sized (0.01 to 0.1%). This sequence joins TRBV5-1 and TRBJ2-6; D is undetermined. Germline V CDR1 and CDR2: SGHRS, YFSETQ. The CDR3 is made up of 16 amino acids. The ends were cut back, 0 bases at V and 4 bases at J, with 11 bases in the middle. As DNA, the CDR3 is TGCGCCAGCAGCTTGGCCACAGTTAGAGGGGCCAACGTCCTGACTTTC. Its protein is CASSLATVRGANVLTF.

By sample fraction, this clonotype is large (0.1 to 1%). The chain joins TRBV12-3 or TRBV12-4 to TRBJ1-2; D ambiguous. With 8 bases removed from V and 0 bases from J, the gap between germline ends came to 13 bases. The CDR3 contains 14 residues. CDR3 nucleotides: TGTGCCAGCCTATCAGGACGAGCTAACTATGGCTACACCTTC. Encoded protein: CASLSGRANYGYTF.

This clonotype was counted only a few times. The rearrangement joins TRBV19 to TRBJ2-1; TRBD2 matches 12 bases. V shed 7 bases and J 4 bases; nucleotides not matched to a gene: 5. The CDR3 spans 15 residues. Per the germline V gene, CDR1 is LNHDA and CDR2 is SQIVND (reference sequence). CDR3 nucleotide sequence: TGTGCCAGTAAACCGACTAGCGGGGGTTACAATGAGCAGTTCTTC. It translates to CASKPTSGGYNEQFF.

In this sample, this clonotype is medium-sized (0.01 to 0.1%). The chain is built from TRBV20-1 and TRBJ1-3; D ambiguous. The CDR3 length is 12 residues. The germline V and J ends were trimmed by 1 base and 4 bases, with 5 bases remaining between them. Germline assignment: CDR1 DFQATT and CDR2 SNEGSKA (reference sequence). The CDR3 loop reads CSARVGGNTIYF. The CDR3 DNA reads as TGCAGTGCTAGAGTCGGGGGAAACACCATATATTTT.

The chain couples TRBV6-5 to TRBJ2-5; 12 bases line up with TRBD2. J was trimmed by 3 bases and V by 6 bases; bases with no gene match: 2. Germline CDR1 reads MNHEY; CDR2 reads SVGAGI. CDR3 length equals 14 residues. Here the CDR3 DNA reads TGTGCCAGCAGCCGACTAGCGGGGGAAGAGACCCAGTACTTC. It codes for CASSRLAGEETQYF.

The chain joins TRBV6-5 to TRBJ2-7; 9 bases align to TRBD1. V was pared by 5 bases and J by 8 bases, with 10 bases of the junction left unmatched. The CDR3 sequence is 14 residues long. Germline V CDR1 and CDR2: MNHEY, SVGAGI. The CDR3 spells CASSPGTGKYKQYF. The CDR3 DNA follows: TGTGCCAGCAGTCCCGGGACAGGGAAATACAAGCAGTACTTC.

This clonotype was observed a handful of times. The gene calls are TRBV12-5 and TRBJ2-3; 9 nucleotides line up with TRBD2. From germline, CDR1 is LGHNT and CDR2 FRNRAP. This CDR3 spans 15 amino acids. With 5 bases clipped from V and 3 bases from J, the junction kept 6 bases outside the gene matches. This chain's CDR3 is CASGRGGALTDTQYF. The CDR3 DNA follows: TGTGCTAGTGGTCGCGGGGGGGCCTTAACAGATACGCAGTATTTT.

Turning to this clonotype: A junction boundary mismatches the germline segment, possibly from a read error. V usage is TRBV6-5 and J usage is TRBJ2-7; D is perhaps TRBD1 or TRBD2 (5 bases each). Germline-derived CDR1 and CDR2 are MNHEY and SVGAGI. This CDR3 spans 15 amino acids. The CDR3 spells CAISVVRGINYEQYF. The CDR3 nucleotides are TGTGCCATCAGTGTGGTCCGGGGCATAAACTACGAGCAGTACTTC.

V usage is TRBV30 and J usage is TRBJ1-2; tentative D call: TRBD1 (6 bases). Germline CDR1 GTSNPN, CDR2 SVGIG (reference sequence). The CDR3 extends over 13 amino acids. V shed 2 bases and J shed 0 bases, with 7 bases lying between them. The CDR3 DNA reads as TGTGCCTGGAGTACAGGGACTAACTATGGCTACACCTTC. Its translation: CAWSTGTNYGYTF.

This clonotype is deemed medium-sized. V and J are TRBV20-1 and TRBJ1-1; D possibly corresponds to TRBD1 (6 bases). Germline CDR1 is DFQATT and CDR2 is SNEGSKA (reference sequence). The CDR3 spans 13 residues. The ends were cut back, 3 bases at V and 1 base at J, with 9 bases in the middle. The CDR3, as DNA: TGCAGTGCTAGCAGGACAGAGAACACTGAAGCTTTCTTT. Translated: CSASRTENTEAFF.